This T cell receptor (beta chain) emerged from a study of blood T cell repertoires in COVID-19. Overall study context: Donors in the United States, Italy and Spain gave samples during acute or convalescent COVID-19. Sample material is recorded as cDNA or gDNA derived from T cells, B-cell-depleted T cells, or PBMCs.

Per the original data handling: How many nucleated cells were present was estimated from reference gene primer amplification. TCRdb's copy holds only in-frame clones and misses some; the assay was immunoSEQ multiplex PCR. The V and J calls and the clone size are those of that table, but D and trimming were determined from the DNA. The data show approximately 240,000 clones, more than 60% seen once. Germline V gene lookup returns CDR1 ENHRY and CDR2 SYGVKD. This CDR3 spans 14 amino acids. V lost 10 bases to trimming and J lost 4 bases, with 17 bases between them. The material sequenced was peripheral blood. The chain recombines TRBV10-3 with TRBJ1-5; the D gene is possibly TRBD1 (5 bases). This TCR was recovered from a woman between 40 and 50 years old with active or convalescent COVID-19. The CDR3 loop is CATGAGRENQPQHF. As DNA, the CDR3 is TGTGCCACGGGAGCAGGCAGGGAAAATCAGCCCCAGCATTTT.